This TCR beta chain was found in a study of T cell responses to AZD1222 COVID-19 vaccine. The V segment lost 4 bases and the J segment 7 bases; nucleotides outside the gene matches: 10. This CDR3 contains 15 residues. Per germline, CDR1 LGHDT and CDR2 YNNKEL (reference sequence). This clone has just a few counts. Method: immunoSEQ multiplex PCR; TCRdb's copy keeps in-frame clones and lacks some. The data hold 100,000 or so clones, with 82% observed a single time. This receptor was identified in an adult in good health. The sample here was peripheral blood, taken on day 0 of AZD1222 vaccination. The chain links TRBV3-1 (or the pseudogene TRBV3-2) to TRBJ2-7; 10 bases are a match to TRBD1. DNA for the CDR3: TGTGCCAGCAGCCTCTCGCCGGGACAGGGGAATGAGCAGTACTTC. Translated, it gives CASSLSPGQGNEQYF.